The rows below give T cell receptor beta chains drawn from one sample of a study of somatic mutations in cytotoxic T cells in rheumatoid arthritis. Using immunoSEQ multiplex PCR, the repertoire was profiled, and TCRdb retains in-frame clones only, with some absent. This table has about 20,000 clones, 85% appearing once. Input material: CD8+ T cells sorted from blood. The receptor set was obtained from a woman in her forties with rheumatoid arthritis. The CDR3 runs from the conserved cysteine through the conserved F or W. The D gene is left open where the match is weak. Not all rows give a size; the values are once, few, many and, for expanded clones, a class.

d_call clone_size j_call v_call cdr3_nt cdr3_aa
TRBD1 NA TRBJ1-2 TRBV5-1 TGCGCCAGCTCCGGACAGGACGTAAATGGCTACACCTTC CASSGQDVNGYTF
TRBD1 once TRBJ2-5 TRBV7-9 TGTGCCAGCAGCTTAGGGTGGACAGGGAAGGAGACCCAGTACTTC CASSLGWTGKETQYF
NA NA TRBJ2-7 TRBV6-1 TGTGCCAGCAGTGATTTCGGGGATCCCTACGAGCAGTACTTC CASSDFGDPYEQYF
NA medium-sized TRBJ1-4 TRBV6-5 TGTGCCAGCACGACAAACCCAGTCACTAATGAAAAACTGTTTTTT CASTTNPVTNEKLFF
TRBD2 NA TRBJ2-5 TRBV5-1 TGCGCCAGCAGCGGATCTAGCGGGAGACAAGAGACCCAGTACTTC CASSGSSGRQETQYF
NA NA TRBJ1-1 TRBV7-6 TGTGCCAGCACGGGTGCGGCGGGGGGGTTGGCTTTCTTT CASTGAAGGLAFF
NA NA TRBJ1-3 TRBV15 TGTGCCACCAGCAAGGCCAGCGGAGCTGGAAACACCATATATTTT CATSKASGAGNTIYF
NA NA TRBJ1-1 TRBV6-4 TGTGCCAGCAGAGGAGTCCAGGGGACTGAAGCTTTCTTT CASRGVQGTEAFF
TRBD2 NA TRBJ2-2 TRBV4-1 TGCGCCAGCAGCCTTCTAGCGGGGGGGCCGAACACCGGGGAGCTGTTTTTT CASSLLAGGPNTGELFF
TRBD2 NA TRBJ2-1 TRBV13 TGTGCCAGCAGCTTAGGGGGGACTAGCTACAATGAGCAGTTCTTC CASSLGGTSYNEQFF
TRBD1 NA TRBJ2-7 TRBV19 TGTGCCAGTAGTATTGGCGACAGGGGGAGGAACGAGCAGTACTTC CASSIGDRGRNEQYF
NA NA TRBJ1-2 TRBV29-1 TGCAGCGTTGATGCGAGCTGGAGCTATGGCTACACCTTC CSVDASWSYGYTF
NA NA TRBJ2-7 TRBV11-2 TGTGCCAGCAGCTTAATCCTTAGTAACTCCTACGAGCAGTACTTC CASSLILSNSYEQYF